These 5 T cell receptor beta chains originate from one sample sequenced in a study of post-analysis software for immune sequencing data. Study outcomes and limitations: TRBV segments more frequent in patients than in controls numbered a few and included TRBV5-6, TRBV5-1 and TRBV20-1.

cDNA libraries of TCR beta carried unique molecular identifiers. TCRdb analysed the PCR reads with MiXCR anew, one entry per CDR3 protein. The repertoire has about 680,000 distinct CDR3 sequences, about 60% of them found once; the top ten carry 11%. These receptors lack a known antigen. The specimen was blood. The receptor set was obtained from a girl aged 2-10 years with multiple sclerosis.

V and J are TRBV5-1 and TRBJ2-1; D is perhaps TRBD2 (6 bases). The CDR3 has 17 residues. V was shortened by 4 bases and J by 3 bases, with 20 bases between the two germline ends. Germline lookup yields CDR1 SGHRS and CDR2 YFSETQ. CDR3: CASSSPYRGSGYNEQFF. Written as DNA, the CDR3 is TGCGCCAGCAGCAGCCCCTACCGCGGTAGCGGCTACAATGAGCAGTTCTTC.

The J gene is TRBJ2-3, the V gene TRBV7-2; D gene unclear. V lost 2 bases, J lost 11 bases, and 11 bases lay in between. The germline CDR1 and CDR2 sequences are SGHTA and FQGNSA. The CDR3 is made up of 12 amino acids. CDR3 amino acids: CASSLYLAEQYF. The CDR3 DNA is TGTGCCAGCAGCTTATATTTAGCCGAGCAGTATTTT.

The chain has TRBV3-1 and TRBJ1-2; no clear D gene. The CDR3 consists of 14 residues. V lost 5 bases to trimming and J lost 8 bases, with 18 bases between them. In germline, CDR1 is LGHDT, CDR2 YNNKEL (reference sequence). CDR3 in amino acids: CASSTGEGGRGYTF. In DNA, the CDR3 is TGTGCCAGCAGCACCGGGGAGGGAGGGCGAGGCTACACCTTC.

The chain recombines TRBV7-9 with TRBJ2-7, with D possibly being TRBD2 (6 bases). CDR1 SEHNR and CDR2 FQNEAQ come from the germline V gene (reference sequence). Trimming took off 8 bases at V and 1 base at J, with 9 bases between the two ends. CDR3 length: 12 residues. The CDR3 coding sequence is TGTGCCAGCGGGGCGGGATCCTACGAGCAGTACTTC. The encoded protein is CASGAGSYEQYF.

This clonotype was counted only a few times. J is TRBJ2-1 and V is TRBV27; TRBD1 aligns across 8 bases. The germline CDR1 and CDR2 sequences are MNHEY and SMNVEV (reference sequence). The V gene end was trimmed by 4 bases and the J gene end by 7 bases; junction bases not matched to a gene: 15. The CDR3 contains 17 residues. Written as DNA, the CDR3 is TGTGCCAGCAGTTCGTGGACAGGGTCTGTAGGAATTAATGAGCAGTTCTTC. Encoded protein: CASSSWTGSVGINEQFF.